This T cell receptor (beta chain) was sequenced in a study of T cells expressing NK-cell markers. At the level of the study: Sorted CD3+CD56-NKG2C+, CD3+CD56+NKG2C- and CD3+CD56+NKG2C+ T cells were the source of the TCR beta repertoires.

This CDR3 spans 14 amino acids. Germline CDR1 SEHNR, CDR2 FQNEAQ (reference sequence). Synthesis of TCR beta cDNA relied on 5'RACE template switching carrying UMIs. TCRdb reprocessed the 5' RACE reads and stores each CDR3 protein as one record, lacking DNA. In all, the sample yields about 300,000 distinct CDR3 sequences. The sequence came from a woman between 18 and 70 years old in good health. The chain employs TRBV7-9 and TRBJ2-1; absent DNA, TCRdb's TRBD1 call cannot be checked. The sample was blood T cells: a sorted CD56 or NKG2C T cell subset, CD4+ or CD8+ T cells, or bulk PBMC T cells (not recorded which). CDR3 sequence reads: CASSYAPTSHEQFF.